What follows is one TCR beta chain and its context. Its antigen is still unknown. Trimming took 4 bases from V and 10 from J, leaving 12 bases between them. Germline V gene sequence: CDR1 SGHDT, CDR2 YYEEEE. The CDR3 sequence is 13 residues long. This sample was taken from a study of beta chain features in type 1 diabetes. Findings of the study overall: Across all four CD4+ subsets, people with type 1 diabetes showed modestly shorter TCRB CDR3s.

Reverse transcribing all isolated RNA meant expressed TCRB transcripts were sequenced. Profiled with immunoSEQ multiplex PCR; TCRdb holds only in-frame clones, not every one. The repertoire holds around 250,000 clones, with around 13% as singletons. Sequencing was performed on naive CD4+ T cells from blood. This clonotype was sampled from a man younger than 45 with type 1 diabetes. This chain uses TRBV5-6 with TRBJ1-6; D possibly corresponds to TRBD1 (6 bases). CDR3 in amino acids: CASSRDTGSPLHF. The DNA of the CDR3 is TGTGCCAGCAGCCGCGACACAGGGTCACCCCTCCACTTT.